This paragraph covers one TCR beta chain sequence. V lost 2 bases and J lost 6, with 17 bases in between. The CDR3 spans 15 residues. Germline V lookup: CDR1 SGHTA, CDR2 FQGTGA. This entry belongs to a study of blood T cell repertoires in COVID-19. TCRdb's copy holds only in-frame clones and misses some; the assay was immunoSEQ multiplex PCR. This table has roughly 310,000 clones, around 89% appearing once. Material: peripheral blood. The sequence was collected from a woman between 45 and 65 years old with active or convalescent COVID-19. The V call is TRBV7-3, the J call TRBJ2-7; the D gene is possibly TRBD1 (5 bases). DNA of the CDR3: TGTGCCAGCAGCTTAGAAGGGGCGGCATTGGGCGAGCAGTACTTC. Encoded protein: CASSLEGAALGEQYF.